This passage covers 30 T cell receptor beta chains from one sample sequenced in a study of blood T cell repertoires in COVID-19. Some clones are missing from TCRdb's copy, which holds only in-frame ones; the method was immunoSEQ multiplex PCR. Of fewer than 300,000 clones detected, 87% appear once; the ten largest clones hold about 1.6%. The source material was peripheral blood. The receptor source for this set is a woman in her thirties or forties who had recovered from COVID-19.

The chain couples TRBV27 to TRBJ1-2; 12 bases align to TRBD1. CDR3 length equals 16 residues. Germline assignment: CDR1 MNHEY and CDR2 SMNVEV (reference sequence). V shed 4 bases and J 3 bases; nucleotides not matched to a gene: 6. CDR3 loop: CASSSWGQGADYGYTF. The CDR3 DNA sequence: TGTGCCAGCAGTTCATGGGGACAGGGGGCTGACTATGGCTACACCTTC.

The genes are TRBV2 and TRBJ2-5; a possible D gene is TRBD2 (6 bases). Trimming removed 1 base at V and 5 bases at J, with 20 bases between. Looked up from germline, CDR1 is SNHLY and CDR2 is FYNNEI. The CDR3 contains 17 residues. The CDR3 DNA is TGTGCCAGCAGTGAAGAGGGTCTAGCGCGGTGGAGGGAGACCCAGTACTTC. Translating it yields CASSEEGLARWRETQYF.

The genes are TRBV6-1 and TRBJ2-1; 10 bases match TRBD1. CDR1 is MNHNS and CDR2 is SASEGT in the germline V gene. After removal of 2 bases from V and 8 bases from J, the junction contained 9 bases not matched to a gene. CDR3 size: 16 residues. The CDR3 loop is CASSEMMGQGLDEQFF. The DNA of the CDR3 is TGTGCCAGCAGTGAAATGATGGGACAGGGGCTGGATGAGCAGTTCTTC.

As regards this clone: Relative to the germline gene, one junction end is altered; a read error may explain this. The genes are TRBV7-7 and TRBJ2-5; weak D call: TRBD1 (6 bases). Looked up from germline, CDR1 is SSHAT and CDR2 is FNYEAQ (reference sequence). The CDR3 contains 15 residues. The CDR3 region has the DNA TGTGCTAGCAGCTTAGCCCCGGCAGGGGTAGAGACCCAGTACTTC. This translates into CASSLAPAGVETQYF.

V gene TRBV5-5 combines with J gene TRBJ1-4; D is unresolved. Germline CDR1 reads SGHKS; CDR2 reads YYEKEE (reference sequence). Trimming pared 7 bases from V and 0 bases from J, leaving 13 bases between. This CDR3 is built from 15 residues. The CDR3 is CASHEGLTTNEKLFF. For the CDR3, the DNA is TGTGCCAGCCACGAGGGTCTCACAACTAATGAAAAACTGTTTTTT.

This clone was found a few times. The rearrangement uses TRBV12-5 and TRBJ1-1; D is possibly TRBD1 (6 bases). This CDR3 spans 16 amino acids. V gave up 2 bases and J gave up 0 bases, with 13 bases separating them. The germline V gene has CDR1 LGHNT and CDR2 FRNRAP. The CDR3 DNA reads as TGTGCTAGTGGTTTGATGACAGGAGGAGTGAACACTGAAGCTTTCTTT. Amino acids: CASGLMTGGVNTEAFF.

The gene calls are TRBV19 and TRBJ2-1, with 9 positions matching TRBD2. In germline, CDR1 is LNHDA, CDR2 SQIVND (reference sequence). Losses at the gene ends were 7 bases for V and 8 bases for J; bases not matched to a gene: 9. The CDR3 length is 14 residues. CDR3 in amino acids: CASNYLAGMHEQFF. CDR3 in DNA: TGTGCCAGTAATTATCTAGCGGGGATGCATGAGCAGTTCTTC.

The chain is built from TRBV9 and TRBJ2-7, with D possibly being TRBD2 (5 bases). The CDR3 sequence is 13 residues long. The V gene's germline CDR1 is SGDLS and CDR2 YYNGEE. The V gene lost 3 bases and the J gene lost 6 bases, with 13 bases spanning the gap. CDR3 sequence (DNA): TGTGCCAGCAGCGCCCCCGCGGGCGCCGAGCAGTACTTC. Translated: CASSAPAGAEQYF.

CDR3 DNA: TGTGCCAGCAGCTTACGGCGGGTGAGCTCCTACAATGAGCAGTTCTTC. It encodes CASSLRRVSSYNEQFF. V gene TRBV7-2 combines with J gene TRBJ2-1; possible D gene TRBD2, 5 bases. The CDR3 is 16 residues long. Looked up from germline, CDR1 is SGHTA and CDR2 is FQGNSA. V dropped 2 bases and J dropped 0 bases, with 11 bases sitting between them.

This clone was counted a few times. The DNA of the CDR3 is TGTGCCAGCAGCCCAGGACTAGCTACGGAGACCCAGTACTTC. Encoded protein: CASSPGLATETQYF. This chain uses TRBV5-4 with TRBJ2-5; 8 nucleotides agree with TRBD2. This CDR3 has 14 amino acids. Germline CDR1 SGHNT, CDR2 YYREEE (reference sequence). Trimming took 4 bases from V and 5 from J; bases not matched to a gene: 7.

The chain uses TRBV6-5 and TRBJ2-1; TRBD2 matches at 13 bases. This CDR3 has 15 residues. Germline CDR1 is MNHEY and CDR2 is SVGAGI. V dropped 2 bases and J dropped 10; count of bases not matched to a gene: 5. The CDR3 is CASSYGLAGALEQFF. For the CDR3, the DNA is TGTGCCAGCAGTTACGGACTAGCGGGGGCTCTGGAGCAGTTCTTC.

The chain is built from TRBV19 and TRBJ2-1, with 9 bases identical to TRBD1. This CDR3 spans 15 amino acids. Germline-derived CDR1 and CDR2 are LNHDA and SQIVND (reference sequence). Trimming took 11 bases from V and 8 from J; bases not matched to a gene: 16. The DNA of the CDR3 is TGTGCCGTGGGAACCGGGACAGGGCCATTCGATGAGCAGTTCTTC. Its translation: CAVGTGTGPFDEQFF.

V and J are TRBV7-8 and TRBJ2-1; D unresolved. This CDR3 has 13 residues. From germline, CDR1 is SGHVS and CDR2 FQNEAQ. Trimming stripped 1 base from V and 5 bases from J, with 6 bases between. The CDR3 protein is CASSLDRDNEQFF. CDR3 in DNA: TGTGCCAGCAGCTTAGACCGCGACAATGAGCAGTTCTTC.

This chain uses TRBV6-6 with TRBJ1-2; D possibly corresponds to TRBD1 (5 bases). Germline V gene data show CDR1 as MNHNY and CDR2 as SVGAGI (reference sequence). V lost 5 bases, J lost 4 bases, and 14 bases lay in between. This CDR3 is 14 amino acids long. This chain's CDR3 is CASSVTEDGYGYTF. DNA for the CDR3: TGTGCCAGCAGTGTGACAGAAGACGGCTATGGCTACACCTTC.

This clone was counted once. V is TRBV4-1 and J is TRBJ1-6; D remains ambiguous. Trimming left V 0 bases short and J 0 bases short, with 9 bases between. The CDR3 totals 17 residues. Germline values: CDR1 MGHRA, CDR2 YSYEKL. DNA for the CDR3: TGCGCCAGCAGCCAAGACAGCGAGAGCTCCTATAATTCACCCCTCCACTTT. It encodes CASSQDSESSYNSPLHF.

J is TRBJ2-7 and V is TRBV7-2; TRBD1 is a possible D gene (7 bases). Germline loops: CDR1 SGHTA, CDR2 FQGNSA. The V end lost 5 bases, the J end lost 5 bases, and 19 bases lay between the germline ends. The CDR3 totals 15 residues. This CDR3 reads CASSVRRRGLDEQYF. The CDR3, as DNA: TGTGCCAGCAGCGTCAGACGGAGGGGGCTCGACGAGCAGTACTTC.

The chain couples TRBV12-3 or TRBV12-4 to TRBJ1-5, with D unresolved. V was cut by 6 bases and J by 2 bases, with 8 bases left in between. CDR3 length: 13 amino acids. The CDR3 is CASSPFRNQPQHF. CDR3 DNA: TGTGCCAGCAGCCCGTTCCGCAATCAGCCCCAGCATTTT.

This chain uses TRBV12-3 or TRBV12-4 with TRBJ2-5; D ambiguous. The CDR3 has 11 residues. Trimming removed 3 bases at V and 5 bases at J, with 4 bases between. CDR3 nucleotides: TGTGCCAGCAGTTTTGCGGAGACCCAGTACTTC. This translates into CASSFAETQYF.

CDR3 DNA sequence: TGTGCCAGTAGGACAGGAGGCCACTATGGCTACACCTTC. It translates to CASRTGGHYGYTF. The V and J genes are TRBV19 and TRBJ1-2; D possibly corresponds to TRBD1 (6 bases). The CDR3 runs 13 residues. CDR1 is LNHDA, CDR2 SQIVND, per germline (reference sequence). V was cut by 6 bases and J by 3 bases, with 11 bases left in between. Complete variable domain (other parts from reference TRBV19 and TRBJ1-2): DGGITQSPKYLFRKEGQNVTLSCEQNLNHDAMYWYRQDPGQGLRLIYYSQIVNDFQKGDIAEGYSVSREKKESFPLTVTSAQKNPTAFYLCASRTGGHYGYTFGSGTRLTVV.

The chain links TRBV15 to TRBJ1-2; D not certain. Trimming removed 0 bases from V and 2 bases from J, with 10 bases in between. The CDR3 length is 15 residues. From germline, CDR1 is LNHNV and CDR2 YYDKDF (reference sequence). This CDR3 is CATSRDPTLNYGYTF. CDR3 nucleotide sequence: TGTGCCACCAGCAGAGACCCGACACTGAACTATGGCTACACCTTC. The whole variable domain, remainder taken from reference TRBV15 and TRBJ1-2, is DAMVIQNPRYQVTQFGKPVTLSCSQTLNHNVMYWYQQKSSQAPKLLFHYYDKDFNNEADTPDNFQSRRPNTSFCFLDIRSPGLGDTAMYLCATSRDPTLNYGYTFGSGTRLTVV.

The CDR3 sequence is CASTSGPTRDEQFF. CDR3 bases: TGTGCCAGCACGTCTGGGCCTACCAGGGATGAGCAGTTCTTC. The rearrangement uses TRBV7-2 and TRBJ2-1; D perhaps matches TRBD1 (5 bases). This CDR3 has 14 amino acids. The germline gives CDR1 SGHTA, CDR2 FQGNSA. V lost 7 bases and J lost 8, with 18 bases in between.

In its sample, this clone was seen once. This rearrangement joins TRBV12-5 to TRBJ2-2; TRBD1 might be the D (5 bases). The V gene lost 2 bases and the J gene lost 4 bases, with 14 bases spanning the gap. This CDR3 is built from 16 residues. Germline CDR1 LGHNT, CDR2 FRNRAP. CDR3 sequence (DNA): TGTGCTAGTGGTTTGATTCTGGACACTCTCACCGGGGAGCTGTTTTTT. Protein product: CASGLILDTLTGELFF.

This chain connects TRBV30 to TRBJ1-4, with TRBD1 as a possible D gene (5 bases). Germline V gene lookup returns CDR1 GTSNPN and CDR2 SVGIG (reference sequence). This CDR3 region has 14 residues. The V end was cut by 0 bases, the J end by 3 bases, with 8 bases between. The CDR3 DNA is TGTGCCTGGAGTGTAGGGGTAGCTAATGAAAAACTGTTTTTT. Amino acid sequence: CAWSVGVANEKLFF.

V usage is TRBV5-5 and J usage is TRBJ2-3, with 10 bases aligning to TRBD2. The CDR3 is made up of 16 amino acids. Unmatched junction bases numbered 8, after V lost 1 base and J lost 6 bases. Looked up from germline, CDR1 is SGHKS and CDR2 is YYEKEE (reference sequence). CDR3 sequence reads: CASSLWPGTSADTQYF. CDR3 bases: TGTGCCAGCAGCTTGTGGCCCGGGACTAGCGCGGATACGCAGTATTTT.

This clone was detected only once. The genes are TRBV30 and TRBJ2-1; TRBD2 is a possible D gene (5 bases). The CDR3 has 13 residues. With 0 bases removed from V and 10 bases from J, the gap between germline ends came to 13 bases. CDR1 and CDR2 (germline): GTSNPN, SVGIG (reference sequence). The CDR3 sequence is CAWSVRGLKEQFF. CDR3 DNA: TGTGCCTGGAGTGTCCGAGGGTTAAAGGAGCAGTTCTTC.

The V call is TRBV13, the J call TRBJ1-1, with D perhaps TRBD1 (6 bases). The germline gives CDR1 PRHDT, CDR2 FYEKMQ (reference sequence). Trimming removed 0 bases at V and 11 bases at J, with 13 bases between. CDR3 length: 13 residues. CDR3 bases: TGTGCCAGCAGCTTAGGTCAGGGGCCCAGGGCTTTCTTT. It codes for CASSLGQGPRAFF. The full variable domain, its missing parts supplied by reference TRBV13 and TRBJ1-1, is AAGVIQSPRHLIKEKRETATLKCYPIPRHDTVYWYQQGPGQDPQFLISFYEKMQSDKGSIPDRFSAQQFSDYHSELNMSSLELGDSALYFCASSLGQGPRAFFGQGTRLTVV.

This clone was counted a single time. The rearrangement uses TRBV2 and TRBJ2-2, with TRBD2 identical over 7 bases. CDR3 length: 16 residues. Germline loops: CDR1 SNHLY, CDR2 FYNNEI. Losses at the gene ends were 3 bases for V and 7 bases for J; bases not matched to a gene: 11. CDR3 sequence (DNA): TGTGCCAGCAGTGAGGCCCTCGGGGGGACGGTCGGGGAGCTGTTTTTT. Protein product: CASSEALGGTVGELFF.

This chain links TRBV11-2 with TRBJ2-5; 11 bases are shared with TRBD1. From germline, CDR1 is SGHAT and CDR2 FQNNGV. There are 18 residues in the CDR3. V lost 6 bases to trimming and J lost 0 bases; unmatched junction nucleotides: 12. CDR3 coding DNA: TGTGCCAGCAGTCCCTCTCCTTGGACAGGGGGCGACCAAGAGACCCAGTACTTC. Its translation is CASSPSPWTGGDQETQYF. The complete variable domain, with remaining parts taken from reference TRBV11-2 and TRBJ2-5, reads EAGVAQSPRYKIIEKRQSVAFWCNPISGHATLYWYQQILGQGPKLLIQFQNNGVVDDSQLPKDRFSAERLKGVDSTLKIQPAKLEDSAVYLCASSPSPWTGGDQETQYFGPGTRLLVL.

V gene TRBV7-9 combines with J gene TRBJ1-2; 7 nucleotides align to TRBD1. Germline CDR1 is SEHNR and CDR2 is FQNEAQ (reference sequence). This CDR3 comprises 15 residues. Unmatched junction bases numbered 7, after V lost 2 bases and J lost 4 bases. The CDR3 DNA follows: TGTGCCAGCAGCTTATCTCAGGGGGAGCCCTATGGCTACACCTTC. Translated, it gives CASSLSQGEPYGYTF.

The chain carries TRBV7-9 and TRBJ2-7, with 8 bases fitting TRBD1. Germline CDR1 SEHNR, CDR2 FQNEAQ (reference sequence). The trim removed 4 bases at V and 5 bases at J, leaving 1 base unmatched. The CDR3 consists of 12 residues. The CDR3 DNA reads as TGTGCCAGCAGCTGGACAGGGAACGAGCAGTACTTC. Translating gives CASSWTGNEQYF.